A selection of T cell receptor beta chains follows, all from one sample in a study of blood T cell repertoires in COVID-19. Profiled with immunoSEQ multiplex PCR; TCRdb holds only in-frame clones, not every one. The sample records some 200,000 clones, more than 75% being singletons. Source material: peripheral blood. The receptors were gathered from a woman in her 70s with COVID-19, enrolled during active disease. Both conserved end residues are trimmed from each CDR3. D genes are given only for firm matches.

D gene | CDR3 length | V gene | CDR3 protein
TRBD2 | 12 | TRBV7-8 | ASSRSGNSYEQY
- | 9 | TRBV20-1 | SLGIETEAF
TRBD2 | 13 | TRBV28 | ASSPGTSRTYEQY
- | 12 | TRBV7-6 | ASSPERTTDTQY
TRBD1 | 13 | TRBV6-5 | ASRKTGTGGLGYT
- | 11 | TRBV30 | AWSAGLQETQY
- | 11 | TRBV30 | AWRGGIGYGYT
TRBD2 | 17 | TRBV11-2 | ASSLPPSGSGSSADTQY
TRBD1 | 14 | TRBV10-2 | ASSKQGAGMNTEAF
- | 12 | TRBV28 | ASSFRARGDGYT
- | 12 | TRBV2 | ASSVRREIAEQY
- | 12 | TRBV29-1 | SVVVGLQIYEQY
- | 13 | TRBV3-1/TRBV3-2 | ASSPTGTVGEKLF
TRBD2 | 13 | TRBV18 | ASSPKREKGNEQF
TRBD2 | 16 | TRBV15 | ATSRTTSGRANTGELF
TRBD1 | 12 | TRBV2 | ASSGDRARQPQH
- | 11 | TRBV6-5 | ASRPQGPSPLH
TRBD1 | 13 | TRBV7-9 | ASSGDRGPFYEQY
- | 12 | TRBV28 | ASSLPGYGQPQH
TRBD1 | 13 | TRBV11-3 | ASSSGTGSGNTIY
- | 11 | TRBV3-1/TRBV3-2 | ASNSQHNNEQF
- | 14 | TRBV11-2 | ASSTRQPENYNEQF
- | 9 | TRBV10-2 | ASSGHNEQF
TRBD1 | 14 | TRBV28 | ASSLPGTVSGNTIY
- | 12 | TRBV24-1 | ATSEHSTVGGQY
- | 9 | TRBV20-1 | SARNRKEAF
- | 12 | TRBV24-1 | ATSEARSSETQY
- | 9 | TRBV5-6 | ASSLTREQY
TRBD2 | 14 | TRBV5-1 | ASRTSGRATHNEQF
TRBD2 | 8 | TRBV28 | IWREWVQY
- | 13 | TRBV28 | ASSLPLGVFYGYT
TRBD2 | 12 | TRBV28 | ASSHPTSGRALF
- | 10 | TRBV6-5 | ATRDLGDGYT
TRBD1 | 14 | TRBV3-1/TRBV3-2 | ASSQGYGTASYEQY
TRBD1 | 14 | TRBV7-2 | ASSFAGTGGYSPLH
- | 14 | TRBV3-1/TRBV3-2 | ASSPWGEKVRHGYT
- | 12 | TRBV6-5 | ASSREGGLTEAF
- | 14 | TRBV6-5 | ASSYSIQASNYGYT
- | 12 | TRBV14 | ASSPSRSTDTQY